This T cell receptor (beta chain) was obtained from a study of T cell repertoires in cytomegalovirus infection. Study in general: Indications came from public TCR beta signatures; they pointed to CMV infection and to a matching HLA type.

Regarding this clonotype: Its specificity is not known.

TCRdb reanalysed the reads using MiXCR and keeps one entry per CDR3 protein. There are approximately 750,000 distinct CDR3 sequences in the sample; approximately 34% occur only once, and around 2.8% lies in the top ten. Study-wide results and caveats: Dominating the ex vivo response were HLA-C-restricted CMV-specific TCR beta clonotypes.

The source is a human donor in good health (CMV status not recorded). Some clones in this sample may be carry-over from other donors' samples. The sequencing input was PBMCs.

CDR3 nucleotides: TGTGCCAGCAGGGAACTGAACACTGAAGCTTTCTTT. It specifies CASRELNTEAFF. The chain couples TRBV28 to TRBJ1-1; D unresolved. V was cut by 6 bases and J by 0 bases, with 5 bases left in between. The CDR3 sequence is 12 residues long. Germline V gene data show CDR1 as MDHEN and CDR2 as SYDVKM.